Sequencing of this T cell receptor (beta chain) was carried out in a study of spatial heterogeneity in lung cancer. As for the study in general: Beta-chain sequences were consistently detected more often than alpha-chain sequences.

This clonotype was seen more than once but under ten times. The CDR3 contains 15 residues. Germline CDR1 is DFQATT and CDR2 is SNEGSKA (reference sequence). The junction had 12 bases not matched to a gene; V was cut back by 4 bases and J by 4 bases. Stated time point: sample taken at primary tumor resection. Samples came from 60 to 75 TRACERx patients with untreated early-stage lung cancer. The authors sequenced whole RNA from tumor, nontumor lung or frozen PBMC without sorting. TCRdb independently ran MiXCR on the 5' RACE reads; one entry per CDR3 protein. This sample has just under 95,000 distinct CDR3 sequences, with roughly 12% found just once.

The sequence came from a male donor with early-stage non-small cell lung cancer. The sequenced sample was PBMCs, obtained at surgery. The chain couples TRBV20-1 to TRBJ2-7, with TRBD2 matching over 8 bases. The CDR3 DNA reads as TGCAGTGCTAAGCTTTTTGGACTAGCCAGGTACGAGCAGTACTTC. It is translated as CSAKLFGLARYEQYF.